Below, 32 T cell receptor beta chains from the same sample are listed, as sequenced in a study of post-analysis software for immune sequencing data (dated by TCRdb to between 2014 and 2017). The research as a whole found: Roughly 5 TRBV segments, including TRBV5-6, TRBV5-1 and TRBV20-1, were significantly more frequent in patients than controls.

Preparation of the library involved PCR. Sequencing was carried out with an Illumina HiSeq 2500. To reduce PCR and sequencing biases, unique molecular identifiers were built into the TCR beta cDNA libraries. Starting from the raw public reads, TCRdb applied fastp trimming at Q25, assembled clones with MiXCR and retained in-frame beta chains. Rows are unified per CDR3 protein, each entry keeping the most common DNA and genes. Across this sample there are about 620,000 distinct CDR3 sequences, with roughly 46% seen only once. Of the sample, 1.5% to 2% falls within the top ten clones. These receptors' antigens are unknown. The sequencing sample was made of blood. The receptors derive from a girl under 18 with multiple sclerosis.

The chain combines TRBV7-8 with TRBJ2-7; D is unclear. Germline V gene sequence: CDR1 SGHVS, CDR2 FQNEAQ. The CDR3 loop spans 16 amino acids. Trimming stripped 5 bases from V and 5 bases from J, with 22 bases between. As DNA, the CDR3 is TGTGCCAGCAGCCCCGAAGAAGGGATAGTCCGGGACGAGCAGTACTTC. It translates to CASSPEEGIVRDEQYF.

CDR3 sequence reads: CASRTSIADTQYF. The CDR3 region has the DNA TGTGCCAGCAGAACTAGCATCGCAGATACGCAGTATTTT. The rearrangement joins TRBV6-1 to TRBJ2-3, with a weak D call TRBD2 (6 bases). Trimming stripped 6 bases from V and 4 bases from J, with 11 bases between. The CDR3 is 13 residues long. Per the germline V gene, CDR1 is MNHNS and CDR2 is SASEGT.

This clonotype was found once. The CDR3 bases are TGCGCCAGCAGCCAAGTAGGACAGCCCACAGATACGCAGTATTTT. Its protein product is CASSQVGQPTDTQYF. The chain employs TRBV4-1 and TRBJ2-3, with D perhaps TRBD1 (6 bases). Germline V lookup: CDR1 MGHRA, CDR2 YSYEKL. The V and J ends lost 1 base and 2 bases respectively, with 10 bases between them. The CDR3 sequence is 15 residues long.

The chain uses TRBV20-1 and TRBJ2-5; 9 bases are shared with TRBD1. The CDR3 totals 11 residues. CDR1 and CDR2 from the germline V gene are DFQATT and SNEGSKA (reference sequence). V shed 5 bases, J shed 11 bases, and the junction held 6 bases outside the gene matches. CDR3 sequence reads: CSASRQGVQYF. The CDR3 DNA reads as TGCAGTGCTTCCCGACAGGGGGTTCAGTACTTC.

This clonotype was counted only a few times. The rearrangement links TRBV29-1 to TRBJ2-5, with 12 bases identical to TRBD2. The germline V gene encodes CDR1 SQVTM and CDR2 ANQGSEA. The ends lost 4 bases at V and 1 base at J; junction bases unmatched: 7. The CDR3 extends over 16 amino acids. CDR3 in DNA: TGCAGCGTTGCCAGACTAGCGGGAGATTTCCAAGAGACCCAGTACTTC. Its protein is CSVARLAGDFQETQYF.

V and J are TRBV7-8 and TRBJ2-7; no reliable D call. V was clipped by 5 bases and J by 4 bases, with 6 bases between them. CDR1 SGHVS and CDR2 FQNEAQ come from the germline V gene. The CDR3 has 11 amino acids. Written as DNA, the CDR3 is TGTGCCAGCAGCCAACAGTACGAGCAGTACTTC. Protein sequence: CASSQQYEQYF.

This clonotype was detected only a few times. The J gene is TRBJ2-1, the V gene TRBV12-3 or TRBV12-4, with TRBD2 identical over 7 bases. The CDR3 totals 14 residues. After removal of 5 bases from V and 12 bases from J, the junction contained 13 bases not matched to a gene. The CDR3 DNA reads as TGTGCCAGCAGTCCGGGGGGAATGGCGGGAAGGCAGTTCTTC. Translated, it gives CASSPGGMAGRQFF.

J is TRBJ1-2 and V is TRBV5-1; a possible D gene is TRBD1 (5 bases). In germline, CDR1 is SGHRS, CDR2 YFSETQ. The CDR3 contains 14 residues. V was trimmed by 6 bases and J by 4 bases, leaving 16 bases between them. The CDR3 DNA sequence: TGCGCCAGCAACCCGGGACGGACACTCTATGGCTACACCTTC. Protein sequence: CASNPGRTLYGYTF.

The chain couples TRBV5-5 to TRBJ2-2; D is perhaps TRBD1 (5 bases). Germline V gives CDR1 SGHKS, CDR2 YYEKEE (reference sequence). Trimming stripped 4 bases from V and 5 bases from J, with 9 bases between. The CDR3 runs 13 residues. CDR3 sequence reads: CASSRQTTGELFF. CDR3 bases: TGTGCCAGCAGCAGACAGACTACCGGGGAGCTGTTTTTT.

This chain joins TRBV28 and TRBJ2-7, with 9 bases that match TRBD1. The CDR3 consists of 13 residues. CDR1 and CDR2 (germline): MDHEN, SYDVKM. The junction had 5 bases not matched to a gene; V was cut back by 5 bases and J by 6 bases. The CDR3 nucleotides are TGTGCCAGCAGTATACAGGGGGCGTCCGAGCAGTACTTC. It specifies CASSIQGASEQYF.

The chain couples TRBV7-2 to TRBJ2-3; 7 bases are a match to TRBD2. V dropped 5 bases and J dropped 1; count of bases not matched to a gene: 9. The CDR3 covers 16 residues. Germline V lookup: CDR1 SGHTA, CDR2 FQGNSA. The CDR3 sequence: CASSGRGGGGTDTQYF. DNA of the CDR3: TGTGCCAGCAGCGGGAGGGGAGGCGGGGGCACAGATACGCAGTATTTT.

This clonotype has more than one count but fewer than ten. V usage is TRBV20-1 and J usage is TRBJ2-1; weak D call: TRBD1 (5 bases). The CDR3 totals 15 residues. Per germline, CDR1 DFQATT and CDR2 SNEGSKA (reference sequence). Trimming took off 3 bases at V and 0 bases at J, with 12 bases between the two ends. The DNA for the CDR3 is TGCAGTGCTAGCCAGGGCACCAGCTCCTACAATGAGCAGTTCTTC. It yields the protein CSASQGTSSYNEQFF.

This sequence joins TRBV12-3 or TRBV12-4 and TRBJ1-4; no clear D. V lost 5 bases and J 5 bases, leaving 18 bases between the germline ends. This CDR3 is built from 16 residues. The CDR3 DNA sequence: TGTGCCAGCAGTGATGAAAGAGGGAACCTGAATGAAAAACTGTTTTTT. This codes for CASSDERGNLNEKLFF.

For the CDR3, the DNA is TGCGCCAGCAGCGTAGGGACAGCCTCTGACTACGAGCAGTACTTC. It yields the protein CASSVGTASDYEQYF. The chain is built from TRBV5-1 and TRBJ2-7, with 7 bases lining up with TRBD1. Trimming at V came to 4 bases and at J to 3 bases, leaving 10 bases not matched to a gene. The CDR3 has 15 amino acids. Looked up from germline, CDR1 is SGHRS and CDR2 is YFSETQ.

The genes are TRBV6-6 and TRBJ2-5; D is tentatively TRBD1 or TRBD2 (5 bases each). V lost 5 bases and J lost 2, with 12 bases in between. The germline CDR1 and CDR2 sequences are MNHNY and SVGAGI (reference sequence). There are 14 residues in the CDR3. The CDR3 is CASSKMGEQETQYF. Here the CDR3 DNA reads TGTGCCAGCAGTAAGATGGGGGAACAAGAGACCCAGTACTTC.

This chain's CDR3 is CASGGPSGANVLTF. In DNA form, the CDR3 reads TGCGCCAGTGGCGGGCCCTCTGGGGCCAACGTCCTGACTTTC. V gene TRBV4-1 combines with J gene TRBJ2-6, with a tentative D call TRBD2 (5 bases). Trimming removed 9 bases from V and 0 bases from J, with 9 bases in between. The CDR3 is 14 residues long. Germline V lookup: CDR1 MGHRA, CDR2 YSYEKL.

This clonotype was detected a few times. V gene TRBV28 combines with J gene TRBJ2-5, with 8 bases matching TRBD1. Germline CDR1 is MDHEN and CDR2 is SYDVKM. The trim removed 5 bases at V and 4 bases at J, leaving 6 bases unmatched. There are 14 residues in the CDR3. CDR3 region: CASSTTGEGETQYF. The CDR3 bases are TGTGCCAGCAGTACGACAGGGGAAGGAGAGACCCAGTACTTC.

This clonotype was seen a few times. V and J are TRBV5-1 and TRBJ2-2, with D possibly TRBD2 on 6 matching bases. The germline V and J ends were trimmed by 3 bases and 2 bases, with 17 bases remaining between them. Germline-derived CDR1 and CDR2 are SGHRS and YFSETQ. The CDR3 length is 17 residues. The CDR3 reads CASSSGSGLVNTGELFF. CDR3 nucleotides: TGCGCCAGCAGCTCGGGATCGGGACTGGTTAACACCGGGGAGCTGTTTTTT.

The rearrangement uses TRBV5-1 and TRBJ2-5; D not certain. Germline-derived CDR1 and CDR2 are SGHRS and YFSETQ. This CDR3 is 13 amino acids long. Trimming left V 0 bases short and J 5 bases short, with 8 bases between. The DNA of the CDR3 is TGCGCCAGCAGCTTGGAAGGGAAGGAGACCCAGTACTTC. As protein: CASSLEGKETQYF.

The chain joins TRBV3-1 to TRBJ2-1; 11 nucleotides match TRBD2. The V gene's germline CDR1 is LGHDT and CDR2 YNNKEL (reference sequence). The CDR3 is 16 amino acids. Trimming took 4 bases from V and 6 from J; bases not matched to a gene: 8. Here the CDR3 reads CASSRTSGRGCNEQFF. In nucleotides, the CDR3 is TGTGCCAGCAGCCGTACTAGCGGGAGAGGCTGCAATGAGCAGTTCTTC.

Comments on this clonotype: This may arise from a read error, as a much more abundant clone is one base away. The rearrangement joins TRBV5-1 to TRBJ2-3; tentatively, D is TRBD1 (6 bases). CDR1 and CDR2 (germline): SGHRS, YFSETQ. V lost 4 bases and J 2 bases, leaving 14 bases between the germline ends. The CDR3 is made up of 15 amino acids. CDR3 nucleotides: TGCGCCAGCAGCCAAACCGGACAGAACACAGATACGCAGTATTTT. It specifies CASSQTGQNTDTQYF.

This clonotype has a handful of counts. The chain's CDR3 is CASSQERPGHEQFF. CDR3 sequence (DNA): TGCGCCAGCAGCCAAGAGAGGCCGGGGCATGAGCAGTTCTTC. This sequence joins TRBV4-1 and TRBJ2-1; TRBD1 or TRBD2 may be the D gene (5 bases each). Trimming cost V 0 bases and J 8 bases, with 11 bases left between them. Germline assignment: CDR1 MGHRA and CDR2 YSYEKL. This CDR3 comprises 14 residues.

This clonotype turned up a few times. The chain has TRBV29-1 and TRBJ1-2, with a tentative D call TRBD1 (6 bases). V was trimmed by 6 bases and J by 4 bases, leaving 12 bases between them. The CDR3 has 12 residues. Germline lookup yields CDR1 SQVTM and CDR2 ANQGSEA. The CDR3 DNA is TGCAGCGTCGGGGACACCATCTATGGCTACACCTTC. Residues: CSVGDTIYGYTF.

This clonotype has more than one count but fewer than ten. Written as DNA, the CDR3 is TGTGCCAGCAGTTTCACAGGGTCGAATGAAAAACTGTTTTTT. Translation: CASSFTGSNEKLFF. V is TRBV27 and J is TRBJ1-4, with D maybe TRBD1 (6 bases). Germline V CDR1 and CDR2: MNHEY, SMNVEV (reference sequence). V was pared by 3 bases and J by 5 bases, with 10 bases between. The length of the CDR3 is 14 residues. Looking up the rest from reference TRBV27 and TRBJ1-4 gives the full variable domain: EAQVTQNPRYLITVTGKKLTVTCSQNMNHEYMSWYRQDPGLGLRQIYYSMNVEVTDKGDVPEGYKVSRKEKRNFPLILESPSPNQTSLYFCASSFTGSNEKLFFGSGTQLSVL.

This chain joins TRBV5-1 and TRBJ2-3, with D possibly TRBD2 on 5 matching bases. The CDR3 covers 14 residues. V was pared by 4 bases and J by 4 bases, with 13 bases between. Germline CDR1 is SGHRS and CDR2 is YFSETQ. The CDR3: CASSRVVGADTQYF. CDR3 coding DNA: TGCGCCAGCAGCCGGGTGGTGGGAGCAGATACGCAGTATTTT.

The chain carries TRBV2 and TRBJ2-1; TRBD1 matches 9 bases. The end of the DNA aligns better with TRBJ2-7, so the J call may be wrong. Germline CDR1 and CDR2: SNHLY and FYNNEI. The CDR3 runs to 14 residues. The CDR3 spells CASSGQGDSYEQYF. CDR3 nucleotides: TGTGCCAGCAGTGGACAGGGGGACTCCTACGAGCAGTACTTC.

This clonotype was seen many times. V and J are TRBV12-3 or TRBV12-4 and TRBJ2-7, with no clear D. The V end was cut by 0 bases, the J end by 0 bases, with 9 bases between. The CDR3 consists of 15 residues. CDR3 residues: CASSLARSGSYEQYF. The CDR3 DNA is TGTGCCAGCAGTTTAGCGCGGTCCGGCTCCTACGAGCAGTACTTC.

V usage is TRBV7-9 and J usage is TRBJ2-3; 7 positions agree with TRBD1. The CDR3 sequence is 13 residues long. V trimming: 4 bases; J trimming: 6 bases; junction bases outside the gene matches: 4. Germline V gene data show CDR1 as SEHNR and CDR2 as FQNEAQ (reference sequence). The CDR3 here is CASSSEQGDTQYF. DNA for the CDR3: TGTGCCAGCAGCTCAGAACAGGGGGATACGCAGTATTTT.

For the CDR3, the DNA is TGTGCCAGCAGCCAAGGTAGCGGACAGGGTGGCGAAAAACTGTTTTTT. Protein sequence: CASSQGSGQGGEKLFF. This rearrangement joins TRBV4-2 to TRBJ1-4, with 8 bases lining up with TRBD1. V shed 1 base and J 8 bases; nucleotides not matched to a gene: 9. CDR1 is LGHNA, CDR2 YNFKEQ, per germline. The CDR3 loop spans 16 amino acids.

Only a few counts were recorded for this clonotype. This chain links TRBV10-3 with TRBJ1-2; 7 nucleotides agree with TRBD1. Trimming at V came to 10 bases and at J to 4 bases, leaving 9 bases not matched to a gene. Per the germline V gene, CDR1 is ENHRY and CDR2 is SYGVKD. The CDR3 has 13 residues. This CDR3 reads CATQAGGIYGYTF. CDR3 in DNA: TGTGCCACCCAAGCAGGGGGGATCTATGGCTACACCTTC.

This sequence joins TRBV6-6 and TRBJ2-7, with D unresolved. Germline values: CDR1 MNHNY, CDR2 SVGAGI (reference sequence). The CDR3 sequence is 12 residues long. The CDR3 DNA reads TGTGCTGTGATCAGCCCTCCGGCCGAGCAGTACTTC. Protein sequence: CAVISPPAEQYF.

This clonotype was observed a few times. V gene TRBV27 combines with J gene TRBJ2-1, with D tentatively TRBD1 or TRBD2 (5 bases each). The germline V gene encodes CDR1 MNHEY and CDR2 SMNVEV (reference sequence). The CDR3 consists of 17 residues. V dropped 7 bases and J dropped 0 bases, with 19 bases sitting between them. In DNA form, the CDR3 reads TGTGCCAGCACCCCGCTAGAGGGACGAGGCTCCTACAATGAGCAGTTCTTC. This encodes CASTPLEGRGSYNEQFF.